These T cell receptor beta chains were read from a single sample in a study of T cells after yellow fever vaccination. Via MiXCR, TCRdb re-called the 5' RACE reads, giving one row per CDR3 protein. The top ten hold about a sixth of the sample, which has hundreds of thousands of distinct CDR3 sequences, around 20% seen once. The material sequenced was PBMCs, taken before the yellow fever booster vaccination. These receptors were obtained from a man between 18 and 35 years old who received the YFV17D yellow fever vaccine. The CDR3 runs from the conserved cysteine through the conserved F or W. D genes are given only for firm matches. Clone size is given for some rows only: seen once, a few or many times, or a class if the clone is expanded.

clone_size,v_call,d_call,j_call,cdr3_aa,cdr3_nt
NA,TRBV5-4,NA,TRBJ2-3,CASSLDVTAQYF,TGTGCCAGCAGCTTGGATGTAACAGCGCAGTATTTT
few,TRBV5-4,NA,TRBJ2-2,CASSLVTTTTGELFF,TGTGCCAGCAGCTTGGTGACTACCACCACCGGGGAGCTGTTTTTT
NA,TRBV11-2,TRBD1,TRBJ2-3,CASGGQGVGDTQYF,TGTGCCAGCGGTGGACAGGGCGTAGGTGATACGCAGTATTTT
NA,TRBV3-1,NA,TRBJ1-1,CASSQEWGTEAFF,TGTGCCAGCAGCCAAGAGTGGGGGACCGAAGCTTTCTTT
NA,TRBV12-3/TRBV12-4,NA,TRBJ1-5,CASSTQAFDQPQHF,TGTGCCAGCAGTACACAGGCTTTCGATCAGCCCCAGCATTTT
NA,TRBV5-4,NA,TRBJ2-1,CASSLGTVFNEQFF,TGTGCCAGCAGCTTGGGGACAGTCTTCAATGAGCAGTTCTTC
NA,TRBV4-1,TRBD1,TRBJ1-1,CASSKGQGNTEAFF,TGCGCCAGCAGCAAGGGACAGGGGAACACTGAAGCTTTCTTT
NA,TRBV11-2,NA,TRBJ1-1,CASSLSSTEAFF,TGTGCCAGCAGCTTATCCTCCACTGAAGCTTTCTTT
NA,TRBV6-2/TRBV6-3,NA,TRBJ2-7,CASRTQGGSTYEQYF,TGTGCCAGCAGGACGCAGGGGGGAAGCACCTACGAGCAGTACTTC
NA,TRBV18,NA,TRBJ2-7,CASSPVNHEQYF,TGTGCCAGCTCACCAGTAAACCACGAGCAGTACTTC
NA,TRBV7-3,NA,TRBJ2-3,CASSGAGFTDTQYF,TGTGCCAGCTCTGGGGCGGGGTTCACAGATACGCAGTATTTT
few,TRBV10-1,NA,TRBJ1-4,CAVPRCTYGEKLFF,TGCGCCGTACCCCGCTGTACCTACGGGGAAAAACTGTTTTTT
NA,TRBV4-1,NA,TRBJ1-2,CASSQDRGSGWGYTF,TGCGCCAGCAGCCAAGATCGTGGCAGTGGATGGGGCTACACCTTC
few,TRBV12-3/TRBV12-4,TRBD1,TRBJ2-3,CASSAALRGRGTDTQYF,TGTGCCAGCAGCGCAGCCCTCAGGGGGCGGGGAACAGATACGCAGTATTTT
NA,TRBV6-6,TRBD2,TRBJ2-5,CASSPGLAGATKETQYF,TGTGCCAGCAGTCCGGGGCTAGCGGGGGCCACCAAAGAGACCCAGTACTTC
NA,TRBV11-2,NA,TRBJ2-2,CASIMLETSWNTGELFF,TGTGCCAGCATCATGCTTGAGACTTCATGGAACACCGGGGAGCTGTTTTTT